This T cell receptor beta chain was retrieved from a study of shared clonotypes between healthy human individuals. This CDR3 contains 10 residues. Per germline, CDR1 MNHEY and CDR2 SMNVEV (reference sequence). The V end was cut by 11 bases, the J end by 11 bases, with 10 bases between. The protocol was immunoSEQ multiplex PCR, while the TCRdb copy is restricted to in-frame clones and leaves out a portion. The sample shows roughly 1.4 million clones, about 98.5% of them seen only once. This TCR was recovered from a man between 25 and 39 years old in good health. The chain is built from TRBV27 and TRBJ2-6; D ambiguous. Sequencing input: naive CD4+ T cells sorted from blood. Subset: CD45RA+ positively selected. CDR3 in amino acids: CAFQSYVLTF. The CDR3 DNA is TGTGCCTTTCAAAGCTACGTCCTGACTTTC.